This TCR beta chain emerged from a study of blood T cell repertoires in COVID-19. Study details: Sites in the United States, Italy and Spain provided acute and convalescent COVID-19 samples. Nucleic acid was either cDNA or gDNA, and it came from T cells, B-cell-depleted T cells, or PBMCs.

The assay was immunoSEQ multiplex PCR, and TCRdb's table has in-frame clones only and misses some. Altogether approximately 300,000 clones are present, 88% being singletons, with the ten largest covering around 11%. There are a few counts of this clone. Germline CDR1 and CDR2: MNHEY and SVGAGI. The trim removed 6 bases at V and 6 bases at J, leaving 5 bases unmatched. The CDR3 is made up of 15 amino acids. The source material was peripheral blood. The V and J genes are TRBV6-5 and TRBJ2-1; 13 nucleotides line up with TRBD2. The receptor was isolated from a woman aged 30 to 39 with COVID-19, enrolled during active disease. The chain's CDR3 is CASRATSGRVNEQFF. In nucleotides, the CDR3 is TGTGCCAGCAGAGCTACTAGCGGGAGGGTCAATGAGCAGTTCTTC.